A selection of T cell receptor beta chains follows, all from one sample in a study of CD8+CD57+ T cells in acquired aplastic anemia. TCRdb recomputed calls from the reads with MiXCR, one row per CDR3 protein. There are 250,000 to 350,000 distinct CDR3 sequences in the sample; roughly half occur only once, and around 8% lies in the top ten. What was sequenced was sorted CD4+, CD8+, or CD8+CD57+ T cells (not recorded which) from PBMCs. Receptor source: a human donor with severe aplastic anemia or a healthy control (not recorded which). The CDR3 runs from the conserved cysteine through the conserved F or W. A D gene is named only where the DNA matches it firmly. Expanded clones get a size class; other rows say once, few or many, or leave the size out.

D | size | J | V | CDR3 | DNA
TRBD1 | NA | TRBJ1-2 | TRBV19 | CASSQGQVRGYTF | TGTGCCAGTAGTCAAGGACAGGTTCGAGGCTACACCTTC
NA | NA | TRBJ1-4 | TRBV7-9 | CASSLGGTSGGEKLFF | TGTGCCAGCAGCTTAGGAGGGACTTCCGGAGGCGAAAAACTGTTTTTT
NA | NA | TRBJ1-1 | TRBV13 | CASSSRVEAFF | TGTGCCAGCAGCAGCAGAGTTGAAGCTTTCTTT
TRBD1 | many | TRBJ1-4 | TRBV6-5 | CASRRGQAATNEKLFF | TGTGCCAGCAGGAGGGGACAGGCCGCAACTAATGAAAAACTGTTTTTT
TRBD2 | NA | TRBJ2-1 | TRBV29-1 | CSAPAGVKDEQFF | TGCAGTGCTCCAGCGGGAGTCAAGGATGAGCAGTTCTTC
TRBD1 | NA | TRBJ2-7 | TRBV9 | CASSPRQGDEQYF | TGTGCCAGCAGCCCCCGACAGGGCGACGAGCAGTACTTC
NA | NA | TRBJ2-7 | TRBV20-1 | CSARGRSYEQYF | TGCAGTGCTAGGGGGAGGTCCTACGAGCAGTACTTC
TRBD1 | NA | TRBJ1-3 | TRBV11-3 | CASSPTDRSTIYF | TGTGCCAGCAGCCCTACGGACAGGTCAACCATATATTTT
NA | many | TRBJ1-2 | TRBV20-1 | CSAGTGGNYGYTF | TGCAGTGCTGGGACGGGGGGGAACTATGGCTACACCTTC
NA | NA | TRBJ1-5 | TRBV19 | CASSISGTYYSNQPQHF | TGTGCCAGTAGTATCTCGGGGACATACTATAGCAATCAGCCCCAGCATTTT
NA | NA | TRBJ1-1 | TRBV7-9 | CASSSWSDEAFF | TGTGCCAGCAGCTCCTGGTCCGATGAAGCTTTCTTT
TRBD1 | NA | TRBJ2-7 | TRBV7-3 | CASSLVGQGVYEQYF | TGTGCCAGCAGCTTGGTGGGACAGGGAGTCTACGAGCAGTACTTC
NA | NA | TRBJ2-3 | TRBV10-3 | CAISESQPGVDTQYF | TGTGCCATCAGTGAGTCGCAACCCGGGGTAGATACGCAGTATTTT
TRBD2 | NA | TRBJ2-1 | TRBV11-1 | CASQGTSGSYNEQFF | TGTGCCAGCCAAGGGACTAGCGGGTCTTACAATGAGCAGTTCTTC
TRBD2 | NA | TRBJ2-1 | TRBV7-2 | CASRTSGSSYNEQFF | TGTGCCAGCAGGACTAGCGGGAGCTCCTACAATGAGCAGTTCTTC
TRBD2 | NA | TRBJ2-3 | TRBV7-2 | CASSSGLAVDTQYF | TGTGCCAGCAGCTCGGGACTAGCGGTGGATACGCAGTATTTT
TRBD2 | once | TRBJ2-5 | TRBV5-1 | CASSTTSGGVETQYF | TGCGCCAGCAGCACGACTAGCGGGGGGGTGGAGACCCAGTACTTC
NA | many | TRBJ1-1 | TRBV25-1 | CASSEYSTDREAFF | TGTGCCAGCAGTGAATATTCGACGGACCGTGAAGCTTTCTTT
NA | NA | TRBJ2-7 | TRBV2 | CASRTAGSSYEQYF | TGTGCCAGCCGCACCGCCGGGAGCTCCTACGAGCAGTACTTC
NA | many | TRBJ2-7 | TRBV6-5 | CASSYSGGREQYF | TGTGCCAGCAGTTATTCAGGAGGCCGCGAGCAGTACTTC
TRBD2 | many | TRBJ2-3 | TRBV6-4 | CASSDSLLAGTDTQYF | TGTGCCAGCAGTGACTCCCTTCTAGCGGGCACAGATACGCAGTATTTT
TRBD2 | NA | TRBJ2-1 | TRBV7-7 | CASSLREGGYNEQFF | TGTGCCAGCAGCTTGAGGGAGGGTGGGTACAATGAGCAGTTCTTC
TRBD2 | NA | TRBJ2-1 | TRBV7-7 | CASSLAGGGDNNEQFF | TGTGCTAGCAGCTTAGCGGGGGGGGGCGATAACAATGAGCAGTTCTTC
NA | NA | TRBJ1-3 | TRBV7-8 | CASSRRGGNTIYF | TGTGCCAGCAGTAGACGGGGGGGAAACACCATATATTTT
NA | few | TRBJ1-1 | TRBV5-1 | CASSPGRGLAEAFF | TGCGCCAGCAGCCCCGGTAGAGGTTTGGCTGAAGCTTTCTTT
NA | NA | TRBJ1-5 | TRBV11-1 | CASSLGLQAQHF | TGTGCCAGCAGCTTAGGTTTACAGGCCCAGCATTTT
TRBD1 | NA | TRBJ2-7 | TRBV20-1 | CSASLDRGGAEQYF | TGCAGTGCTAGTCTGGACAGGGGAGGCGCCGAGCAGTACTTC
NA | NA | TRBJ1-3 | TRBV7-6 | CASSKERVGTGSETIYF | TGTGCCAGCAGCAAAGAGAGAGTTGGGACGGGGTCTGAGACCATATATTTT
NA | many | TRBJ1-5 | TRBV15 | CATTGGLFSNQPQHF | TGTGCCACCACCGGAGGGCTTTTTAGCAATCAGCCCCAGCATTTT
NA | NA | TRBJ2-1 | TRBV24-1 | CATSDQVGEQFF | TGTGCCACCAGTGATCAGGTGGGTGAGCAGTTCTTC
NA | many | TRBJ2-2 | TRBV2 | CASRPTRNTGELFF | TGTGCCAGCAGACCAACAAGGAACACCGGGGAGCTGTTTTTT
NA | NA | TRBJ1-2 | TRBV9 | CASSVAPGLSGNTF | TGTGCCAGCAGCGTTGCCCCGGGCCTCTCTGGAAACACCTTC
NA | many | TRBJ2-4 | TRBV29-1 | CSAKPGSGIQYF | TGCAGCGCCAAGCCAGGGTCCGGCATTCAGTACTTC
NA | NA | TRBJ1-5 | TRBV15 | CATSSQARSGNQPQHF | TGTGCCACCAGCAGTCAAGCAAGGTCAGGCAATCAGCCCCAGCATTTT
TRBD2 | few | TRBJ2-7 | TRBV7-2 | CASSSWTSGMPLDEQYF | TGTGCCAGCAGCTCCTGGACTAGCGGGATGCCACTCGACGAGCAGTACTTC
NA | many | TRBJ2-7 | TRBV12-3/TRBV12-4 | CASSLSVTGQRNFYEQYF | TGTGCCAGCAGTTTATCGGTCACCGGACAGCGTAACTTCTACGAGCAGTACTTC